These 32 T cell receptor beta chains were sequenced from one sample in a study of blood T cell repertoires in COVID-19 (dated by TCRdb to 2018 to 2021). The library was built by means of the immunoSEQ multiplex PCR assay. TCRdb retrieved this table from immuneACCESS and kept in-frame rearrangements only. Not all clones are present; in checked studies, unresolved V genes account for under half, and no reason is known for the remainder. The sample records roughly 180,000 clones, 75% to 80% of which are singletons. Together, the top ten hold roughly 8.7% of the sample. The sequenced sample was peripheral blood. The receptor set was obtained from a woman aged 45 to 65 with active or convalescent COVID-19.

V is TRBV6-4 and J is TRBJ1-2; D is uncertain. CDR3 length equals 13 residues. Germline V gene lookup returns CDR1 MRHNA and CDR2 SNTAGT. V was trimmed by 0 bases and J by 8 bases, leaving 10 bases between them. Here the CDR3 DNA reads TGTGCCAGCAGTGACTCGACAAAAGGAGGCTACACCTTC. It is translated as CASSDSTKGGYTF.

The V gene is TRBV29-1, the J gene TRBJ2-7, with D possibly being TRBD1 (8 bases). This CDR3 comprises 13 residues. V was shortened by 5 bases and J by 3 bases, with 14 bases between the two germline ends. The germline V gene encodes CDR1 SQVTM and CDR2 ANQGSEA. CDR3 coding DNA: TGCAGCGTTACAGGGGGAGGGTACTACGAGCAGTACTTC. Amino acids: CSVTGGGYYEQYF.

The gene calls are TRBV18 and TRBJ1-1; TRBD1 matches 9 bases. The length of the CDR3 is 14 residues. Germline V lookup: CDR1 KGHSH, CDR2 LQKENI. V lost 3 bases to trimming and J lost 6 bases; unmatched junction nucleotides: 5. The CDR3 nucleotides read TGTGCCAGCTCACCCGGACAGGGGTGGGCTGAAGCTTTCTTT. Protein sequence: CASSPGQGWAEAFF.

The CDR3: CASSPQSGTDTQYF. The CDR3 coding sequence is TGCGCCAGCAGCCCACAGAGCGGGACAGATACGCAGTATTTT. This chain connects TRBV5-1 to TRBJ2-3, with a possible D match to TRBD2 (6 bases). V lost 4 bases to trimming and J lost 3 bases, with 12 bases between them. This CDR3 region has 14 residues. In germline, CDR1 is SGHRS, CDR2 YFSETQ.

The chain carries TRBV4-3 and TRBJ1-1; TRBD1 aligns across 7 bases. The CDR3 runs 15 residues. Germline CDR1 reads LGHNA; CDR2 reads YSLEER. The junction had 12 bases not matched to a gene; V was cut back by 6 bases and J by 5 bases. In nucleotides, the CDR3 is TGCGCCAGCAGACACGGCACAGGGGTGTGGACTGAAGCTTTCTTT. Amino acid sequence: CASRHGTGVWTEAFF.

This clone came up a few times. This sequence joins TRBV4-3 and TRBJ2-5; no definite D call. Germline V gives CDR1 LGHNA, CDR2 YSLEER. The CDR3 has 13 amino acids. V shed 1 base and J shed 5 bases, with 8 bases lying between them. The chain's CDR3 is CASSQALGETQYF. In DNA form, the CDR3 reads TGCGCCAGCAGCCAAGCGCTCGGGGAGACCCAGTACTTC.

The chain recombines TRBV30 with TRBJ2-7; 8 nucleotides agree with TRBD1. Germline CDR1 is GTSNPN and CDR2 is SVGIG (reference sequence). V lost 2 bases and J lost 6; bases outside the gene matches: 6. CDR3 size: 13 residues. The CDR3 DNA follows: TGTGCCTGGAGTAGGACAGGGTCGGGCGAGCAGTACTTC. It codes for CAWSRTGSGEQYF. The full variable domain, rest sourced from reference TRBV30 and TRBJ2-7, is SQTIHQWPATLVQPVGSPLSLECTVEGTSNPNLYWYRQAAGRGLQLLFYSVGIGQISSEVPQNLSASRPQDRQFILSSKKLLLSDSGFYLCAWSRTGSGEQYFGPGTRLTVT.

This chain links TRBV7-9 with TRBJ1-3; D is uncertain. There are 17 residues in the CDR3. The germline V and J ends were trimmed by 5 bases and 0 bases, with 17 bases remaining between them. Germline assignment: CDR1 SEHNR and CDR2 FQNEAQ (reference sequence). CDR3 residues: CASSPLEGLHSGNTIYF. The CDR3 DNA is TGTGCCAGCAGCCCCCTCGAAGGACTTCACTCTGGAAACACCATATATTTT.

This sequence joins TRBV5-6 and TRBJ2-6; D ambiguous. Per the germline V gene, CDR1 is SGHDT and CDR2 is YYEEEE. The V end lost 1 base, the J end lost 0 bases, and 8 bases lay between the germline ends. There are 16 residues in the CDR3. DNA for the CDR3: TGTGCCAGCAGCTTGAGACGGAGCTCTGGGGCCAACGTCCTGACTTTC. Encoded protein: CASSLRRSSGANVLTF.

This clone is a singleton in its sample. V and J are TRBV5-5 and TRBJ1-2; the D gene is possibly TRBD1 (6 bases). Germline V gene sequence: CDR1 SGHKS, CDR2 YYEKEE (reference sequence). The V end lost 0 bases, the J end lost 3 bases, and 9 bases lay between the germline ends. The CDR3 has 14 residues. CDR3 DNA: TGTGCCAGCAGCTTGGGGGGGCGAGACTATGGCTACACCTTC. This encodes CASSLGGRDYGYTF.

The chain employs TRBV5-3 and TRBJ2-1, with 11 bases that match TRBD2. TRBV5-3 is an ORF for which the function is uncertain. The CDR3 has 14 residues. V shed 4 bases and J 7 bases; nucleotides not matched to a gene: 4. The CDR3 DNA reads TGTGCCAGAAGCCAACTAGCGGGAGATAATGAGCAGTTCTTC. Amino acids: CARSQLAGDNEQFF.

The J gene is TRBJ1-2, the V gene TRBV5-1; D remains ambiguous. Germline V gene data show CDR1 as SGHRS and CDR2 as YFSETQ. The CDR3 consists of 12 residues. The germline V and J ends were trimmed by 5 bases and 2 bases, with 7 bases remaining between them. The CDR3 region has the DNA TGCGCCAGCAGGAAAGCGAACTATGGCTACACCTTC. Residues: CASRKANYGYTF.

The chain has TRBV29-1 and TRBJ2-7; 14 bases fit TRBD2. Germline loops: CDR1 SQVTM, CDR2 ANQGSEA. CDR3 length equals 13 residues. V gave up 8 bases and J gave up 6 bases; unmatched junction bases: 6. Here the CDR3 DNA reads TGCAGCTCGACTAGCGGGAGGGCCGGCGAGCAGTACTTC. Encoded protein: CSSTSGRAGEQYF.

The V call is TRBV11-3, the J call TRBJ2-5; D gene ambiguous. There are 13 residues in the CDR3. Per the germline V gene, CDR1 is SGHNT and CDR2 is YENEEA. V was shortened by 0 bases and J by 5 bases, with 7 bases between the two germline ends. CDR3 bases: TGTGCCAGCAGCTTAGAGTCCCGGGAGACCCAGTACTTC. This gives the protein CASSLESRETQYF.

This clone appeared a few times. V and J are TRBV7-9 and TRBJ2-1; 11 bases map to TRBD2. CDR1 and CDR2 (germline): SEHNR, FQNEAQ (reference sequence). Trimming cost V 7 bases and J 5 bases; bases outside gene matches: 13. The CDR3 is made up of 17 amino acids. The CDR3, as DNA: TGTGCCAGCACCAAAAGCGGGACTAGCGGATCCCACAATGAGCAGTTCTTC. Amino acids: CASTKSGTSGSHNEQFF.

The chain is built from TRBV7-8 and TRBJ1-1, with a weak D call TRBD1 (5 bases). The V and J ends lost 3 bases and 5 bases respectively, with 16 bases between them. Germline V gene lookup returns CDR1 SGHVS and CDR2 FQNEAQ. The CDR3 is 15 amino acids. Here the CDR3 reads CASSFLQGRRTEAFF. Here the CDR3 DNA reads TGTGCCAGCAGCTTTCTCCAGGGCAGGCGGACTGAAGCTTTCTTT.

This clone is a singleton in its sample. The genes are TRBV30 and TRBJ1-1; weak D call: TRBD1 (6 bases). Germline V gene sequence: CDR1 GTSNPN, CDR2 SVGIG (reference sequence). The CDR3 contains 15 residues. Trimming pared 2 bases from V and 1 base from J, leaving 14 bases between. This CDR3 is CAWSRGGSTNTEAFF. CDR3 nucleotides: TGTGCCTGGAGTAGGGGGGGCTCCACGAACACTGAAGCTTTCTTT.

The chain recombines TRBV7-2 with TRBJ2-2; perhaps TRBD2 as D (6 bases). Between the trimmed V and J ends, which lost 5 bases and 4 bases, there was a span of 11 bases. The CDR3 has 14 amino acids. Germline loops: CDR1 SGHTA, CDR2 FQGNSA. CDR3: CASSTLGGTGELFF. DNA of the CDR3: TGTGCCAGCAGCACCCTGGGGGGCACCGGGGAGCTGTTTTTT.

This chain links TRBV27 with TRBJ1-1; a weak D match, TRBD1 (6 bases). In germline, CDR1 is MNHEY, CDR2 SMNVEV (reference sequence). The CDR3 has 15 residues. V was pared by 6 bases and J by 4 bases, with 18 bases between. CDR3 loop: CASSPRGGRSTEAFF. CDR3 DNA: TGTGCCAGCAGCCCAAGGGGGGGGAGGAGCACTGAAGCTTTCTTT.

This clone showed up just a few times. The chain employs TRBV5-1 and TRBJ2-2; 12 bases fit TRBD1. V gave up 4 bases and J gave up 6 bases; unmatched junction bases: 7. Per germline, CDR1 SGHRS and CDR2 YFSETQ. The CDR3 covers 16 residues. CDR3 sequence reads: CASSQGQGAGAGELFF. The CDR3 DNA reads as TGCGCCAGCAGCCAGGGACAGGGGGCAGGGGCCGGGGAGCTGTTTTTT.

CDR3 residues: CASRPGTGELFF. As DNA, the CDR3 is TGTGCCAGCCGACCGGGCACCGGGGAGCTGTTTTTT. V gene TRBV3-1 (or the pseudogene TRBV3-2) combines with J gene TRBJ2-2, with D unclear. The CDR3 covers 12 residues. V lost 8 bases and J lost 4, with 8 bases in between. Germline V gene data show CDR1 as LGHDT and CDR2 as YNNKEL (reference sequence).

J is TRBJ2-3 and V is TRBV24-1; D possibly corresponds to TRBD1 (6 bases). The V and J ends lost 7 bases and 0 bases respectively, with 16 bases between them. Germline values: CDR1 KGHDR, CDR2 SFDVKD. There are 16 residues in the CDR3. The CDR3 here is CATSAEDSRSTDTQYF. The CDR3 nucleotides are TGTGCCACCAGCGCCGAGGACAGTAGGAGCACAGATACGCAGTATTTT.

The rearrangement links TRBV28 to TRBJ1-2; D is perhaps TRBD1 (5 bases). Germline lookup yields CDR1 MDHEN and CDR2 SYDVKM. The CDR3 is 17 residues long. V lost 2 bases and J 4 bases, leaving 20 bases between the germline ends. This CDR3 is CASSLGGTSQRVYGYTF. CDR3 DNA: TGTGCCAGCAGTTTAGGGGGGACCTCCCAAAGGGTCTATGGCTACACCTTC.

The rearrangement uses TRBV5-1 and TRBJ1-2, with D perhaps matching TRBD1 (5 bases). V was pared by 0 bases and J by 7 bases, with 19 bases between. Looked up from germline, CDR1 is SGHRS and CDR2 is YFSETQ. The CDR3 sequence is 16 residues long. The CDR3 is CASSLDDSLSLGGYTF. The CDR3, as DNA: TGCGCCAGCAGCTTGGACGACAGCTTATCCCTCGGTGGCTACACCTTC. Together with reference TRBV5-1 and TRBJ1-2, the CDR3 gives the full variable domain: KAGVTQTPRYLIKTRGQQVTLSCSPISGHRSVSWYQQTPGQGLQFLFEYFSETQRNKGNFPGRFSGRQFSNSRSEMNVSTLELGDSALYLCASSLDDSLSLGGYTFGSGTRLTVV.

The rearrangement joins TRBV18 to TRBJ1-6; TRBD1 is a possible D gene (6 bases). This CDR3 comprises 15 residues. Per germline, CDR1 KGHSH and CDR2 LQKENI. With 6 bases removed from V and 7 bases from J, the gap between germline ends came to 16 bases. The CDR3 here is CASSPQGSLNSPLHF. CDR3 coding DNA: TGTGCCAGCTCTCCTCAGGGGAGCTTGAATTCACCCCTCCACTTT. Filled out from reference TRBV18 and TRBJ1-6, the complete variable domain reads NAGVMQNPRHLVRRRGQEARLRCSPMKGHSHVYWYRQLPEEGLKFMVYLQKENIIDESGMPKERFSAEFPKEGPSILRIQQVVRGDSAAYFCASSPQGSLNSPLHFGNGTRLTVT.

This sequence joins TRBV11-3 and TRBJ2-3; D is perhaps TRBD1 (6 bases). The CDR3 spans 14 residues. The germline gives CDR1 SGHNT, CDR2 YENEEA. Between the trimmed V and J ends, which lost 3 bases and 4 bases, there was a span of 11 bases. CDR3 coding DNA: TGTGCCAGCAGCTTCCGAGGACAGTCAGATACGCAGTATTTT. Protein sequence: CASSFRGQSDTQYF.

The CDR3 protein is CASSEEGGGNQPQHF. The CDR3 DNA follows: TGTGCCAGCAGTGAGGAGGGCGGGGGCAATCAGCCCCAGCATTTT. The J gene is TRBJ1-5, the V gene TRBV6-1; D not resolved. The V end was cut by 3 bases, the J end by 2 bases, with 11 bases between. Germline V lookup: CDR1 MNHNS, CDR2 SASEGT. The CDR3 runs 15 residues.

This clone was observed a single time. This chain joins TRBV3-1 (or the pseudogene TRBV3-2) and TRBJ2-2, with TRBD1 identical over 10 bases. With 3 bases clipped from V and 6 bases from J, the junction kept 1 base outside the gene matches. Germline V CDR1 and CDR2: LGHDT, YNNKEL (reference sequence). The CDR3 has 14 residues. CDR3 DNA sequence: TGTGCCAGCAGCCACGGACAGGGGGCCGGGGAGCTGTTTTTT. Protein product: CASSHGQGAGELFF.

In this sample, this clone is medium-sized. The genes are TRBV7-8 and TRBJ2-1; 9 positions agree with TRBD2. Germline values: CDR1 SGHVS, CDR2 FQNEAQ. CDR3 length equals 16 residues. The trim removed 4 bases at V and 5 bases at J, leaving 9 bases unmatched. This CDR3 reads CASSSSTSGWNNEQFF. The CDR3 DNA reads TGTGCCAGCAGCTCCTCCACTAGCGGGTGGAACAATGAGCAGTTCTTC.

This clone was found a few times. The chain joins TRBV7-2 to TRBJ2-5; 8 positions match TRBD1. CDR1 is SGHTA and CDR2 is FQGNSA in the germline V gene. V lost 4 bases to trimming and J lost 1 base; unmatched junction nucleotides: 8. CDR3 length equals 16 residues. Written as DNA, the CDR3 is TGTGCCAGCAGCTCAGGACAGGGTGGGCTCCAAGAGACCCAGTACTTC. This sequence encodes CASSSGQGGLQETQYF. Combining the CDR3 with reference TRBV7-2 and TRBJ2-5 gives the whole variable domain GAGVSQSPSNKVTEKGKDVELRCDPISGHTALYWYRQSLGQGLEFLIYFQGNSAPDKSGLPSDRFSAERTGGSVSTLTIQRTQQEDSAVYLCASSSGQGGLQETQYFGPGTRLLVL.

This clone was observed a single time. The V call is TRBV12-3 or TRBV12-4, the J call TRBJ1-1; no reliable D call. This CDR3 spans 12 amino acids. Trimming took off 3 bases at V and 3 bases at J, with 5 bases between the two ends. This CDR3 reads CASSFQDTEAFF. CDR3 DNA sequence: TGTGCCAGCAGTTTTCAGGACACTGAAGCTTTCTTT.

The CDR3 sequence is CASSLNIGTGDYEQYF. CDR3 DNA: TGCGCCAGCAGCTTAAATATCGGGACAGGGGATTACGAGCAGTACTTC. The chain recombines TRBV5-1 with TRBJ2-7; 10 bases align to TRBD1. J gave up 4 bases and V 2 bases, and 9 bases lay outside the gene matches. Germline V gene data show CDR1 as SGHRS and CDR2 as YFSETQ. This CDR3 has 16 amino acids.